This T cell receptor beta chain was obtained from a study of cytomegalovirus exposure and HLA in healthy donors. Whole-study results and caveats: In vitro data verified three CMV-associated chains as specific for CMV antigens. The TCR clusters that emerged in the first cohort tended, a later analysis found, to co-occur in the roughly 130 validation repertoires. Overall, approximately 150 TCR beta chains were annotated as cytomegalovirus-associated.

The germline CDR1 and CDR2 sequences are SGHDN and FVKESK. CDR3 size: 16 residues. V lost 1 base and J lost 2; bases outside the gene matches: 3. The method was immunoSEQ multiplex PCR; TCRdb's version includes in-frame clones alone and lacks a portion of them. The profile covers roughly 150,000 clones, with roughly 91% appearing a single time and 2.5% to 3.5% taken by the ten largest. As regards this clone: Its antigen is as yet unknown.

The receptor's source is a man aged 18 to 30 in good health and CMV-seronegative. The material sequenced was PBMCs. The rearrangement uses TRBV14 and TRBJ2-1; 9 bases fit TRBD1. The CDR3 nucleotides are TGTGCCAGCAGCCAAGGTCGACAGGGGGCCTACAATGAGCAGTTCTTC. This gives the protein CASSQGRQGAYNEQFF. Based on the CDR3 plus reference TRBV14 and TRBJ2-1, the full variable domain is EAGVTQFPSHSVIEKGQTVTLRCDPISGHDNLYWYRRVMGKEIKFLLHFVKESKQDESGMPNNRFLAERTGGTYSTLKVQPAELEDSGVYFCASSQGRQGAYNEQFFGPGTRLTVL.